The sequence of this TCR beta chain was determined in a study of graft-versus-host responses after intestinal transplantation. Study summary: In this cohort, recipients had multivisceral, liver-intestinal, or isolated intestinal transplants. Uniformly, recipients were administered anti-thymocyte globulin induction with subsequent tacrolimus and steroids for around 3 years.

Study results and limitations: Elevated graft-versus-host to host-versus-graft clonal ratios in allografts were recorded for patients with graft-donor T cell macrochimerism. Recipient marrow held GvH clones, some first seen in ileum or blood.

The CDR3 sequence is 14 residues long. Sequenced by immunoSEQ multiplex PCR; TCRdb stores in-frame clones only, minus some. The sample includes under 100,000 clones, around 93% of them seen just once. In regard to this clone: Its target is not known.

This sequence was found in a human donor who was the organ donor for an intestinal transplant. The V and J genes are TRBV21-1 and TRBJ1-2. TRBV21-1 is assigned pseudogene status. The material was unstimulated CD8+ T cells sorted from spleen or lymph node cells, obtained before transplant. As DNA, the CDR3 is TGTGCCAGCAGCAATCTCGCAAACCGGGAAGGCTACACCTTC. As protein: CASSNLANREGYTF.